This is a list of T cell receptor beta chains from one sample in a study of blood T cells in healthy people across ages. One entry per CDR3 protein, called by TCRdb with MiXCR from the 5' RACE reads. The table shows approximately 1,700,000 distinct CDR3 sequences, with about 39% occurring only once. Sequencing input: blood. These receptors originate from a human donor in good health. The CDR3 runs from the conserved cysteine through the conserved F or W. The D gene is left open where the match is weak. Not all rows give a size; the values are once, few, many and, for expanded clones, a class.

size	J	V	D	DNA	CDR3
.	TRBJ1-1	TRBV7-8	.	TGTGCCAGCAGCTTGGATCTGGAGGGCCTGGACACTGAAGCTTTCTTT	CASSLDLEGLDTEAFF
.	TRBJ1-5	TRBV12-3/TRBV12-4	.	TGTGCCAGCAGTTATACGGATGGAGTTTATCAGCCCCAGCATTTT	CASSYTDGVYQPQHF
.	TRBJ2-7	TRBV5-1	.	TGCACCAGCAGCTTGGAGGGACAGACCTACGAGCAGTACTTC	CTSSLEGQTYEQYF
.	TRBJ1-1	TRBV20-1	TRBD1	TGCAGTGCTAGACCTAGGCTCCGGGACAGGGCCCCTGAAAGTGACTCTGAAGCTTTCTTT	CSARPRLRDRAPESDSEAFF
.	TRBJ2-7	TRBV27	.	TGTGCCAGCAGTTTATCGGCGGGGACCTACTCCTACGAGCAGTACTTC	CASSLSAGTYSYEQYF
.	TRBJ2-1	TRBV11-2	.	TGTGCCAGCAGCTTAACGGCGATCAATGAGCAGTTCTTC	CASSLTAINEQFF
few	TRBJ2-3	TRBV5-1	TRBD1	TGCGCCAGCAGCCCCTACAGGGGGTACACAGATACGCAGTATTTT	CASSPYRGYTDTQYF
few	TRBJ2-7	TRBV6-6	TRBD1	TGTGCCAGCAGTCCGGGACAGGGTAACTCCTACGAGCAGTACTTC	CASSPGQGNSYEQYF
few	TRBJ2-7	TRBV15	.	TGTGCCACCAGCAGAGGTCTGGACAGACTCTACGAGCAGTACTTC	CATSRGLDRLYEQYF
few	TRBJ2-3	TRBV20-1	TRBD1	TGCAGTGCCCGTAGGGACAGGGGGGTGGTCGCAGATACGCAGTATTTT	CSARRDRGVVADTQYF
few	TRBJ1-1	TRBV27	.	TGTGCCAGCAGTTTACTGGGAGAATGGGCTGAAGCTTTCTTT	CASSLLGEWAEAFF
.	TRBJ2-3	TRBV4-1	.	TGCGCCAGCGCTAGGACGGGGGTTCCAGGGGATACGCAGTATTTT	CASARTGVPGDTQYF
few	TRBJ1-1	TRBV27	.	TGTGCCAGCATAGGGGCAGGAGCGAACACTGAAGCTTTCTTT	CASIGAGANTEAFF
.	TRBJ1-2	TRBV6-5	TRBD1	TGTGCCAGCAGTTGGGACAGGGTTAGTCCTGGCTACACCTTC	CASSWDRVSPGYTF
many	TRBJ2-4	TRBV7-2	.	TGTGCCAGCAGCTTTTCTGGGCCCCAACTGAGCATTCAGTACTTC	CASSFSGPQLSIQYF
.	TRBJ1-5	TRBV20-1	.	TGCAGTGCGCGACTCACAGTGGGAGGCAATCAGCCCCAGCATTTT	CSARLTVGGNQPQHF
.	TRBJ2-7	TRBV29-1	.	TGCAGCGTTGAAATCCGGGCTGGAGACGAGCAGTACTTC	CSVEIRAGDEQYF